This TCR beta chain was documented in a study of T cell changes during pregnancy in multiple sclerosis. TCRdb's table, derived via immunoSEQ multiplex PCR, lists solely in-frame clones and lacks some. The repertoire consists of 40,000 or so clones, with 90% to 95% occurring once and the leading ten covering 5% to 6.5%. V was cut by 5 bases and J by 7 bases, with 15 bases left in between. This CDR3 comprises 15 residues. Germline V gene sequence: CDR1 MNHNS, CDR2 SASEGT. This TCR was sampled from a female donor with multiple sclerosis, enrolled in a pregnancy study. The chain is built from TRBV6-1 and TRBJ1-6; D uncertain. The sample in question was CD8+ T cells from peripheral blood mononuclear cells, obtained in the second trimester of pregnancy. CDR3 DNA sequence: TGTGCCAGCAGTACTTGGCAGGAACCGAATTCACCCCTCCACTTT. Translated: CASSTWQEPNSPLHF.